Sequencing of this T cell receptor beta chain was carried out in a study of T cells in Graves' hyperthyroidism and ophthalmopathy. Study-level information: It was at initial diagnosis, before any treatment, that peripheral blood was collected.

From RNA transcripts, TCR beta CDR3 regions were amplified. Carried out on the TCR CDR3, a first-round RT-PCR used the HTBI primer set. MiXCR, run by TCRdb on the multiplex PCR reads, gives a single entry per CDR3 protein. Altogether more than 300,000 distinct CDR3 sequences are present, approximately 17% being singletons, with the ten largest covering less than 45%. Study conclusions and caveats: A 13 V-J signature model discriminated ophthalmopathy versus stable hyperthyroidism. Most clonotypes that expanded in the thyroid above 0.001 also showed up in blood. The model anticipated ophthalmopathy a median about 7 months pre-onset.

The CDR3 runs 16 residues. J was trimmed by 1 base and V by 6 bases; bases with no gene match: 9. CDR1 MDHEN and CDR2 SYDVKM come from the germline V gene. With respect to this clonotype: Antigen: not known.

The sequenced sample was blood. This chain links TRBV28 with TRBJ1-5, with 7 bases fitting TRBD1. The TCR was taken from a man younger than 35 with Graves' ophthalmopathy. CDR3 residues: CASRIPPRGSNQPQHF. The CDR3 region has the DNA TGTGCCAGCAGAATCCCCCCCAGGGGGAGCAATCAGCCCCAGCATTTT.